What follows are 25 T cell receptor beta chains derived from one specimen sequenced in a study of blood T cell repertoires in COVID-19. The method was immunoSEQ multiplex PCR; TCRdb's version includes in-frame clones alone and lacks a portion of them. Here the sample spans approximately 300,000 clones, under 90% being singletons. Sequenced: PBMCs or T cells enriched from blood (not recorded which). Every receptor here comes from a woman between 18 and 29 years old who had recovered from COVID-19.

The J gene is TRBJ1-5, the V gene TRBV19; D not resolved. There are 13 residues in the CDR3. Trimming shortened V by 3 bases and J by 3 bases, and 6 bases separated the two germline ends. CDR1 is LNHDA and CDR2 is SQIVND in the germline V gene (reference sequence). CDR3 DNA sequence: TGTGCCAGTAGTATCGGGGACAATCAGCCCCAGCATTTT. It yields the protein CASSIGDNQPQHF. Filled out from reference TRBV19 and TRBJ1-5, the complete variable domain reads DGGITQSPKYLFRKEGQNVTLSCEQNLNHDAMYWYRQDPGQGLRLIYYSQIVNDFQKGDIAEGYSVSREKKESFPLTVTSAQKNPTAFYLCASSIGDNQPQHFGDGTRLSIL.

The genes are TRBV19 and TRBJ1-1; D gene uncertain. V shed 3 bases and J shed 0 bases, with 14 bases lying between them. Germline CDR1 is LNHDA and CDR2 is SQIVND (reference sequence). The CDR3 length is 16 residues. CDR3 protein: CASSIIREKMNTEAFF. CDR3 sequence (DNA): TGTGCCAGTAGTATCATACGGGAAAAGATGAACACTGAAGCTTTCTTT.

This clone has a single count. This sequence joins TRBV5-4 and TRBJ2-7; 8 bases map to TRBD2. Germline V lookup: CDR1 SGHNT, CDR2 YYREEE (reference sequence). Trimming at V came to 4 bases and at J to 7 bases, leaving 13 bases not matched to a gene. The CDR3 is made up of 15 amino acids. The CDR3 loop reads CASSTDRAGAREQYF. The DNA for the CDR3 is TGTGCCAGCAGCACCGACCGAGCGGGAGCTCGAGAGCAGTACTTC.

The J gene is TRBJ2-6, the V gene TRBV24-1; TRBD2 is a possible D gene (5 bases). This CDR3 region has 18 residues. Trimming removed 3 bases from V and 1 base from J, with 15 bases in between. Per the germline V gene, CDR1 is KGHDR and CDR2 is SFDVKD. CDR3 nucleotide sequence: TGTGCCACCAGTGATGTTAGACCCCCGGGGTCTGGGGCCAACGTCCTGACTTTC. The encoded protein is CATSDVRPPGSGANVLTF.

The V gene is TRBV2, the J gene TRBJ2-3; 10 bases line up with TRBD2. Losses at the gene ends were 6 bases for V and 1 base for J; bases not matched to a gene: 4. The germline V gene has CDR1 SNHLY and CDR2 FYNNEI. This CDR3 is 15 amino acids long. CDR3: CASSPGLAGTDTQYF. The CDR3 DNA reads TGTGCCAGCAGCCCCGGACTAGCGGGCACAGATACGCAGTATTTT.

The rearrangement uses TRBV3-1 (or the pseudogene TRBV3-2) and TRBJ1-3; D is uncertain. This CDR3 is built from 14 residues. V was pared by 0 bases and J by 7 bases, with 10 bases between. The germline V gene encodes CDR1 LGHDT and CDR2 YNNKEL (reference sequence). The chain's CDR3 is CASSQEEAANTIYF. The CDR3 DNA reads TGTGCCAGCAGCCAAGAGGAGGCGGCGAACACCATATATTTT.

The table lists this clone with a count of one. This chain connects TRBV24-1 to TRBJ1-3; no clear D gene. The V and J ends lost 3 bases and 0 bases respectively, with 8 bases between them. The germline gives CDR1 KGHDR, CDR2 SFDVKD. The CDR3 totals 15 residues. This CDR3 reads CATSDPQDSGNTIYF. The CDR3 DNA follows: TGTGCCACCAGTGATCCCCAGGACTCTGGAAACACCATATATTTT.

CDR3 coding DNA: TGTGCCAGCAGTGAAGCTCAGGGGTTGAATAATTCACCCCTCCACTTT. This sequence encodes CASSEAQGLNNSPLHF. The rearrangement uses TRBV6-1 and TRBJ1-6; tentative D call: TRBD1 (6 bases). CDR1 and CDR2 (germline): MNHNS, SASEGT. The CDR3 extends over 16 amino acids. V dropped 0 bases and J dropped 5 bases, with 11 bases sitting between them.

The V and J genes are TRBV10-1 and TRBJ2-1, with 7 bases that match TRBD2. In germline, CDR1 is WNHNN, CDR2 SYGVQD (reference sequence). This CDR3 is 13 amino acids long. V was pared by 3 bases and J by 8 bases, with 4 bases of the junction left unmatched. CDR3 DNA: TGCGCCAGCAGTGAAGGACTAGACTATGAGCAGTTCTTC. Its translation: CASSEGLDYEQFF.

This clone was counted a single time. This rearrangement joins TRBV11-2 to TRBJ1-1; D perhaps matches TRBD1 (6 bases). There are 17 residues in the CDR3. The V gene lost 0 bases and the J gene lost 1 base, with 15 bases spanning the gap. Germline V gene data show CDR1 as SGHAT and CDR2 as FQNNGV. This chain's CDR3 is CASSLERPGTSNTEAFF. CDR3 coding DNA: TGTGCCAGCAGCTTAGAGAGACCGGGGACATCGAACACTGAAGCTTTCTTT. Together with reference TRBV11-2 and TRBJ1-1, the CDR3 gives the full variable domain: EAGVAQSPRYKIIEKRQSVAFWCNPISGHATLYWYQQILGQGPKLLIQFQNNGVVDDSQLPKDRFSAERLKGVDSTLKIQPAKLEDSAVYLCASSLERPGTSNTEAFFGQGTRLTVV.

The chain couples TRBV2 to TRBJ2-1, with 8 bases that match TRBD2. V dropped 3 bases and J dropped 7; count of bases not matched to a gene: 14. The germline V gene has CDR1 SNHLY and CDR2 FYNNEI. This CDR3 is 17 amino acids long. The CDR3 DNA follows: TGTGCCAGCAGTGAGTCGACGGTAGCGGGGACTTATAATGAGCAGTTCTTC. This encodes CASSESTVAGTYNEQFF. Drawing the rest from reference TRBV2 and TRBJ2-1, the complete variable domain is EPEVTQTPSHQVTQMGQEVILRCVPISNHLYFYWYRQILGQKVEFLVSFYNNEISEKSEIFDDQFSVERPDGSNFTLKIRSTKLEDSAMYFCASSESTVAGTYNEQFFGPGTRLTVL.

The gene calls are TRBV7-2 and TRBJ1-6; a possible D gene is TRBD1 (5 bases). V lost 1 base and J lost 7, with 20 bases in between. The V gene's germline CDR1 is SGHTA and CDR2 FQGNSA. The CDR3 totals 18 residues. The CDR3 protein is CASSLVSSLGVGNSPLHF. The CDR3 bases are TGTGCCAGCAGCTTAGTAAGCAGCTTAGGGGTAGGGAATTCACCCCTCCACTTT. The full variable domain, its missing parts supplied by reference TRBV7-2 and TRBJ1-6, is GAGVSQSPSNKVTEKGKDVELRCDPISGHTALYWYRQSLGQGLEFLIYFQGNSAPDKSGLPSDRFSAERTGGSVSTLTIQRTQQEDSAVYLCASSLVSSLGVGNSPLHFGNGTRLTVT.

The chain employs TRBV3-1 (or the pseudogene TRBV3-2) and TRBJ2-7, with D maybe TRBD2 (5 bases). Germline CDR1 is LGHDT and CDR2 is YNNKEL (reference sequence). Trimming took 1 base from V and 5 from J, leaving 12 bases between them. The CDR3 spans 14 residues. The CDR3 DNA sequence: TGTGCCAGCAGCCAAGCGGACTCCTTGGACGAGCAGTACTTC. It translates to CASSQADSLDEQYF.

The chain couples TRBV5-1 to TRBJ1-1; the match to TRBD1 covers 7 bases. The CDR3 runs to 15 residues. After removal of 0 bases from V and 4 bases from J, the junction contained 6 bases not matched to a gene. The germline CDR1 and CDR2 sequences are SGHRS and YFSETQ. CDR3 loop: CASSLGQGGITEAFF. In DNA form, the CDR3 reads TGCGCCAGCAGCTTGGGACAGGGTGGGATCACTGAAGCTTTCTTT.

This sequence joins TRBV10-3 and TRBJ1-1, with 7 bases lining up with TRBD1. CDR1 and CDR2 (germline): ENHRY, SYGVKD. V was clipped by 1 base and J by 8 bases; unmatched bases: 7. The CDR3 consists of 14 residues. CDR3 nucleotide sequence: TGTGCCATCAGTGAGTGGGGACAGCAGACCGAAGCTTTCTTT. It specifies CAISEWGQQTEAFF.

The V gene is TRBV24-1, the J gene TRBJ1-4, with D tentatively TRBD1 (6 bases). Trimming stripped 2 bases from V and 7 bases from J, with 13 bases between. This CDR3 contains 15 residues. Germline V CDR1 and CDR2: KGHDR, SFDVKD. The CDR3 loop is CATSDSRDTGEKLFF. The CDR3 nucleotides are TGTGCCACCAGTGATTCGAGGGACACCGGTGAAAAACTGTTTTTT.

The J gene is TRBJ1-2, the V gene TRBV28; D is ambiguous. This CDR3 comprises 13 residues. V was trimmed by 6 bases and J by 5 bases, leaving 13 bases between them. Germline V gives CDR1 MDHEN, CDR2 SYDVKM. This CDR3 reads CASRDTRWYGYTF. The CDR3 DNA sequence: TGTGCCAGCAGAGACACCAGGTGGTATGGCTACACCTTC.

The chain is built from TRBV3-1 (or the pseudogene TRBV3-2) and TRBJ2-7, with TRBD1 matching over 9 bases. J gave up 3 bases and V 4 bases, and 16 bases lay outside the gene matches. The CDR3 is made up of 18 amino acids. The germline V gene has CDR1 LGHDT and CDR2 YNNKEL (reference sequence). The CDR3 region is CASSPPGTGRNFVYEQYF. For the CDR3, the DNA is TGTGCCAGCAGCCCACCCGGGACAGGGCGTAATTTTGTCTACGAGCAGTACTTC.

This clone was observed once. The CDR3 loop is CATTRTGDRSIQYF. The CDR3 nucleotides read TGTGCCACCACAAGGACAGGGGATCGGAGCATTCAGTACTTC. This chain joins TRBV6-6 and TRBJ2-4, with 9 bases matching TRBD1. J lost 9 bases, V lost 10 bases, and 13 bases had no gene match. The V gene's germline CDR1 is MNHNY and CDR2 SVGAGI (reference sequence). The CDR3 length is 14 residues.

This clone has only one observation. The V gene is TRBV10-3, the J gene TRBJ2-3, with D possibly being TRBD1 (5 bases). The CDR3 contains 14 residues. Germline V gene data show CDR1 as ENHRY and CDR2 as SYGVKD. V gave up 0 bases and J gave up 3 bases, with 7 bases separating them. CDR3 protein: CAISESKGTDTQYF. The CDR3 DNA sequence: TGTGCCATCAGTGAGTCGAAGGGGACAGATACGCAGTATTTT.

This clone came up once. V usage is TRBV3-1 (or the pseudogene TRBV3-2) and J usage is TRBJ2-3, with a weak D call TRBD2 (6 bases). There are 19 residues in the CDR3. From germline, CDR1 is LGHDT and CDR2 YNNKEL (reference sequence). V dropped 0 bases and J dropped 8 bases, with 27 bases sitting between them. Here the CDR3 DNA reads TGTGCCAGCAGCCAAGATGTCGCGGGGAGAGCCCAATCCCCCCCTACGCAGTATTTT. It codes for CASSQDVAGRAQSPPTQYF.

Here the CDR3 reads CASSLARHASTDTQYF. Here the CDR3 DNA reads TGTGCCAGCAGCTTAGCGAGGCACGCTAGCACAGATACGCAGTATTTT. The V call is TRBV11-1, the J call TRBJ2-3; D call uncertain. V was trimmed by 0 bases and J by 0 bases, leaving 10 bases between them. CDR1 is SGHAT, CDR2 FQDESV, per germline (reference sequence). The CDR3 has 16 residues.

V gene TRBV19 combines with J gene TRBJ1-1; maybe TRBD1 (5 bases). With 5 bases removed from V and 4 bases from J, the gap between germline ends came to 17 bases. The CDR3 spans 15 residues. The V gene's germline CDR1 is LNHDA and CDR2 SQIVND (reference sequence). CDR3 sequence reads: CASSVGWGVTTEAFF. CDR3 nucleotide sequence: TGTGCCAGTAGTGTAGGTTGGGGGGTGACCACTGAAGCTTTCTTT.

The J gene is TRBJ1-6, the V gene TRBV28, with 9 bases lining up with TRBD1. Germline assignment: CDR1 MDHEN and CDR2 SYDVKM. The CDR3 runs to 15 residues. The V segment lost 6 bases and the J segment 5 bases; nucleotides outside the gene matches: 5. The CDR3 spells CASRPRDRDNSPLHF. CDR3 DNA sequence: TGTGCCAGCAGACCCCGGGACAGGGATAATTCACCCCTCCACTTT.

This clone was seen only a few times. The chain employs TRBV27 and TRBJ1-1; a weak D match, TRBD1 (5 bases). Germline V lookup: CDR1 MNHEY, CDR2 SMNVEV (reference sequence). Trimming took 3 bases from V and 6 from J, leaving 17 bases between them. The CDR3 loop spans 15 amino acids. The CDR3 here is CASSFNPAGMSEAFF. CDR3 nucleotide sequence: TGTGCCAGCAGTTTTAACCCCGCAGGGATGTCTGAAGCTTTCTTT.